In this sample, the clone carrying this T cell receptor (beta chain) turned up once. The V gene lost 8 bases and the J gene lost 0 bases, with 11 bases spanning the gap. Germline loops: CDR1 SQVTM, CDR2 ANQGSEA. The CDR3 runs 13 residues. Amplification of TCR beta CDR3 regions used RNA transcripts. HTBI primers were employed in first-round RT-PCR, then a second-round multiplex PCR followed. TCRdb used MiXCR to reprocess the multiplex PCR reads, holding one entry per CDR3 protein. This table holds over 650,000 distinct CDR3 sequences, about 38% found once. This sample was included in a study of Graves' ophthalmopathy and Graves' hyperthyroidism.

The material sequenced was peripheral blood. The sequence was obtained from an adult man with Graves' ophthalmopathy. The V call is TRBV29-1, the J call TRBJ1-3; D is uncertain. CDR3 nucleotide sequence: TGCAGCCAAGCCAGGACCTCTGGAAACACCATATATTTT. Its protein is CSQARTSGNTIYF.